This T cell receptor (beta chain) comes out of a study of T cells after yellow fever vaccination. The germline gives CDR1 SSHAT, CDR2 FNYEAQ (reference sequence). The CDR3 is made up of 15 amino acids. TCRdb re-analysed the 5' RACE reads in MiXCR, keeping a single row per CDR3 protein. The sample records about 85,000 distinct CDR3 sequences, 10% to 15% being singletons. Notes on this clonotype: Relative to the germline gene, one junction end is altered; a read error may explain this.

The V and J genes are TRBV7-7 and TRBJ2-1, with 7 bases identical to TRBD2. The clonotype was recovered from a man aged 18-30 years who received the YFV17D yellow fever vaccine. Sequencing was performed on CD8+ T cells not binding an NS4B(214-222) dextramer, sorted from PBMCs, taken 20 to 25 days after the first yellow fever vaccination. For the CDR3, the DNA is TGTGCTAGCAGCTTATCGCCGGGGGGTTTCAATGAGCAGTTCTTC. Translation gives CASSLSPGGFNEQFF.